The 31 T cell receptor beta chains given below trace back to one sample, sequenced in a study of shared clonotypes between healthy human individuals. Assay: immunoSEQ multiplex PCR; the TCRdb copy retains only in-frame clones and omits some. The sample consists of approximately 500,000 clones, approximately 78% of them appearing once. Sequencing was carried out using PBMCs. These TCRs come from a woman aged 40 to 50 in good health. Some clones in this sample may be carry-over from other donors' samples.

The chain employs TRBV11-2 and TRBJ2-3, with TRBD2 identical over 8 bases. The germline CDR1 and CDR2 sequences are SGHAT and FQNNGV. V lost 3 bases to trimming and J lost 6 bases; unmatched junction nucleotides: 14. The CDR3 runs to 17 residues. The CDR3 sequence: CASSLRGAGGGVDTQYF. The CDR3 DNA reads TGTGCCAGCAGCTTGCGGGGGGCGGGAGGAGGGGTGGATACGCAGTATTTT.

CDR3 amino acids: CASSLADRDRTEAFF. The CDR3 nucleotides are TGTGCCAGCAGCTTGGCCGACAGGGATAGAACTGAAGCTTTCTTT. V usage is TRBV5-8 and J usage is TRBJ1-1, with 7 bases that match TRBD1. Germline trimming cut 0 bases from V and 5 bases from J; bases unmatched to any gene: 7. The CDR3 consists of 15 residues. CDR1 SGHTS and CDR2 YDEGEE come from the germline V gene.

The chain employs TRBV5-1 and TRBJ1-1, with 8 bases lining up with TRBD1. The V gene's germline CDR1 is SGHRS and CDR2 YFSETQ. The CDR3 is made up of 13 amino acids. The V gene end was trimmed by 4 bases and the J gene end by 11 bases; junction bases not matched to a gene: 10. CDR3 coding DNA: TGCGCCAGCAGCCGTGACAGGGGCGAGCGGGCTTTCTTT. It codes for CASSRDRGERAFF.

J is TRBJ2-3 and V is TRBV29-1; tentatively, D is TRBD1 or TRBD2 (5 bases each). Germline assignment: CDR1 SQVTM and CDR2 ANQGSEA. The V end lost 6 bases, the J end lost 5 bases, and 9 bases lay between the germline ends. This CDR3 contains 11 residues. CDR3 DNA: TGCAGCGTGGATGGGGGAGATACGCAGTATTTT. Amino acids: CSVDGGDTQYF.

The chain carries TRBV15 and TRBJ2-2, with 7 bases identical to TRBD2. Per the germline V gene, CDR1 is LNHNV and CDR2 is YYDKDF (reference sequence). Trimming at V came to 0 bases and at J to 6 bases, leaving 7 bases not matched to a gene. The CDR3 is 16 residues long. The CDR3 region has the DNA TGTGCCACCAGCAGAGAACTAGCGAAGGGGTCCGGGGAGCTGTTTTTT. As protein: CATSRELAKGSGELFF.

V gene TRBV5-8 combines with J gene TRBJ2-3, with D possibly TRBD2 on 6 matching bases. CDR1 and CDR2 from the germline V gene are SGHTS and YDEGEE. The CDR3 is made up of 15 amino acids. Trimming stripped 0 bases from V and 9 bases from J, with 17 bases between. The CDR3 bases are TGTGCCAGCAGCTTGGCCCGGGGGATGATTGGGACGCAGTATTTT. As protein: CASSLARGMIGTQYF.

The rearrangement joins TRBV9 to TRBJ2-1, with D possibly matching TRBD2 (5 bases). V was cut by 1 base and J by 4 bases, with 12 bases left in between. There are 15 residues in the CDR3. Germline values: CDR1 SGDLS, CDR2 YYNGEE. The CDR3 nucleotides read TGTGCCAGCAGCGTATCCCAGGACTCGTACAATGAGCAGTTCTTC. Translation: CASSVSQDSYNEQFF.

The chain carries TRBV18 and TRBJ1-4; no firm D call. The CDR3 has 16 amino acids. Trimming pared 3 bases from V and 6 bases from J, leaving 17 bases between. Germline-derived CDR1 and CDR2 are KGHSH and LQKENI. Written as DNA, the CDR3 is TGTGCCAGCTCACCCGCGGTGGTCGGGAGTTATGAAAAACTGTTTTTT. Translated, it gives CASSPAVVGSYEKLFF.

The chain joins TRBV7-2 to TRBJ2-1; D perhaps matches TRBD2 (6 bases). Trimming took off 0 bases at V and 3 bases at J, with 12 bases between the two ends. This CDR3 comprises 16 residues. The germline CDR1 and CDR2 sequences are SGHTA and FQGNSA. CDR3 DNA sequence: TGTGCCAGCAGCTTAGCGGGCGGGGCACGCTACAATGAGCAGTTCTTC. Translation: CASSLAGGARYNEQFF. Combining the CDR3 with reference TRBV7-2 and TRBJ2-1 gives the whole variable domain GAGVSQSPSNKVTEKGKDVELRCDPISGHTALYWYRQSLGQGLEFLIYFQGNSAPDKSGLPSDRFSAERTGGSVSTLTIQRTQQEDSAVYLCASSLAGGARYNEQFFGPGTRLTVL.

The V and J genes are TRBV7-2 and TRBJ2-3; TRBD2 is a possible D gene (5 bases). This CDR3 is 15 amino acids long. Germline V lookup: CDR1 SGHTA, CDR2 FQGNSA. V lost 0 bases and J lost 2, with 9 bases in between. In nucleotides, the CDR3 is TGTGCCAGCAGCTTAGCCAGCGGACCCACAGATACGCAGTATTTT. Translation gives CASSLASGPTDTQYF. The full variable domain, completed using reference TRBV7-2 and TRBJ2-3, is GAGVSQSPSNKVTEKGKDVELRCDPISGHTALYWYRQSLGQGLEFLIYFQGNSAPDKSGLPSDRFSAERTGGSVSTLTIQRTQQEDSAVYLCASSLASGPTDTQYFGPGTRLTVL.

This chain joins TRBV5-1 and TRBJ1-4, with D maybe TRBD1 (6 bases). The CDR3 loop spans 15 amino acids. The germline V gene has CDR1 SGHRS and CDR2 YFSETQ. With 0 bases removed from V and 8 bases from J, the gap between germline ends came to 14 bases. CDR3 bases: TGCGCCAGCAGCTTGGGGGGCAGGGGACGCGAAAAACTGTTTTTT. It encodes CASSLGGRGREKLFF.

The CDR3, as DNA: TGTGCCAGCAGTTATCAAGGACAGGGCCAATATGGCTACACCTTC. This translates into CASSYQGQGQYGYTF. The chain combines TRBV6-6 with TRBJ1-2; 8 nucleotides match TRBD1. V lost 3 bases and J lost 5; bases outside the gene matches: 8. The CDR3 has 15 amino acids. Germline-derived CDR1 and CDR2 are MNHNY and SVGAGI (reference sequence).

V and J are TRBV28 and TRBJ2-3, with 10 bases identical to TRBD2. The CDR3 has 15 amino acids. Germline CDR1 is MDHEN and CDR2 is SYDVKM. V lost 5 bases, J lost 5 bases, and 7 bases stayed unmatched. The CDR3 here is CASSPGLAVGDTQYF. In nucleotides, the CDR3 is TGTGCCAGCAGTCCCGGACTAGCGGTTGGAGATACGCAGTATTTT.

The chain has TRBV5-6 and TRBJ2-5; TRBD1 agrees at 10 bases. Germline CDR1 reads SGHDT; CDR2 reads YYEEEE. V shed 4 bases and J 2 bases; nucleotides not matched to a gene: 5. This CDR3 is 15 amino acids long. In nucleotides, the CDR3 is TGTGCCAGCAGCATCCGGACAGGGGGTCAAGAGACCCAGTACTTC. The encoded protein is CASSIRTGGQETQYF.

As regards this clone: Other DNA sequences in the sample encode the same CDR3. The CDR3 DNA reads as TGCGCCAGCAGCTTGGATAGCACAGATACGCAGTATTTT. Its translation is CASSLDSTDTQYF. The chain is built from TRBV5-1 and TRBJ2-3; no firm D call. The CDR3 sequence is 13 residues long. V dropped 0 bases and J dropped 0 bases, with 2 bases sitting between them. Germline values: CDR1 SGHRS, CDR2 YFSETQ.

The chain joins TRBV21-1 to TRBJ2-7; TRBD1, the D gene given by the table, was not confirmed from the DNA. TRBV21-1 constitutes a pseudogene. This CDR3 is built from 15 residues. CDR3 nucleotides: TGTGCCAGCAGCTCGCAGGGCGGTGTGCCCTACGAGCAGTACTTC. This codes for CASSSQGGVPYEQYF.

The chain recombines TRBV9 with TRBJ2-5; 8 bases are shared with TRBD1. This CDR3 has 16 residues. Looked up from germline, CDR1 is SGDLS and CDR2 is YYNGEE. Germline trimming cut 3 bases from V and 4 bases from J; bases unmatched to any gene: 11. The DNA for the CDR3 is TGTGCCAGCAGCGCGGACAGGGTGGGTGTGGGAGAGACCCAGTACTTC. Amino acids: CASSADRVGVGETQYF.

The rearrangement joins TRBV7-9 to TRBJ2-7; D possibly corresponds to TRBD1 (5 bases). CDR3 size: 18 residues. The germline gives CDR1 SEHNR, CDR2 FQNEAQ (reference sequence). V gave up 0 bases and J gave up 0 bases, with 18 bases separating them. The CDR3, as DNA: TGTGCCAGCAGCTTAGCGGTGGGGCAAGGAAGGAGCTCCTACGAGCAGTACTTC. Translated: CASSLAVGQGRSSYEQYF.

The V call is TRBV19, the J call TRBJ1-5; D may be TRBD1 (5 bases). The ends were cut back, 3 bases at V and 4 bases at J, with 16 bases in the middle. This CDR3 is built from 16 residues. Germline lookup yields CDR1 LNHDA and CDR2 SQIVND (reference sequence). CDR3 loop: CASSITRQILNQPQHF. In nucleotides, the CDR3 is TGTGCCAGTAGTATTACTAGACAGATCTTGAATCAGCCCCAGCATTTT.

This clone was observed a few times. This specimen includes other DNA sequences encoding the same CDR3. The gene calls are TRBV19 and TRBJ1-1; possible D gene TRBD1, 6 bases. The V gene lost 7 bases and the J gene lost 6 bases, with 12 bases spanning the gap. CDR1 is LNHDA and CDR2 is SQIVND in the germline V gene (reference sequence). CDR3 length: 12 residues. CDR3 DNA sequence: TGTGCCAGTAACACAGGGTATGCTGAAGCTTTCTTT. This encodes CASNTGYAEAFF. Together with reference TRBV19 and TRBJ1-1, the CDR3 gives the full variable domain: DGGITQSPKYLFRKEGQNVTLSCEQNLNHDAMYWYRQDPGQGLRLIYYSQIVNDFQKGDIAEGYSVSREKKESFPLTVTSAQKNPTAFYLCASNTGYAEAFFGQGTRLTVV.

The chain employs TRBV18 and TRBJ2-3, with D unresolved. CDR1 KGHSH and CDR2 LQKENI come from the germline V gene. V lost 3 bases to trimming and J lost 3 bases, with 4 bases between them. The CDR3 runs to 12 residues. CDR3 sequence (DNA): TGTGCCAGCTCACCCGAAACAGATACGCAGTATTTT. Encoded protein: CASSPETDTQYF.

This clone is a singleton in its sample. The chain couples TRBV9 to TRBJ1-1; a possible D gene is TRBD1 (5 bases). Trimming removed 3 bases from V and 4 bases from J, with 13 bases in between. The germline V gene encodes CDR1 SGDLS and CDR2 YYNGEE. CDR3 size: 14 residues. CDR3 nucleotide sequence: TGTGCCAGCAGCGCTAGGTGGGGGGGCACTGAAGCTTTCTTT. Translation: CASSARWGGTEAFF.

This sequence joins TRBV5-4 and TRBJ1-1, with 9 bases matching TRBD1. Trimming took 3 bases from V and 1 from J; bases not matched to a gene: 4. The germline V gene encodes CDR1 SGHNT and CDR2 YYREEE (reference sequence). The CDR3 has 15 residues. CDR3 region: CASSSGTGRNTEAFF. DNA of the CDR3: TGTGCCAGCAGCTCCGGGACAGGGAGGAACACTGAAGCTTTCTTT.

The chain is built from TRBV18 and TRBJ2-5, with D possibly matching TRBD1 (5 bases). The V and J ends lost 1 base and 4 bases respectively, with 10 bases between them. The germline gives CDR1 KGHSH, CDR2 LQKENI. The CDR3 loop spans 14 amino acids. CDR3 residues: CASSPRPGPETQYF. The CDR3 nucleotides read TGTGCCAGCTCACCACGTCCAGGGCCAGAGACCCAGTACTTC.

This clone occurred a few times. V usage is TRBV18 and J usage is TRBJ1-2, with 9 nucleotides matching TRBD1. The CDR3 has 17 amino acids. The germline V gene has CDR1 KGHSH and CDR2 LQKENI. V lost 4 bases and J lost 4; bases outside the gene matches: 13. CDR3 loop: CASSLRDRAAPSYGYTF. The CDR3 DNA reads TGTGCCAGCTCACTCCGGGACAGGGCCGCCCCTTCCTATGGCTACACCTTC.

The chain recombines TRBV28 with TRBJ1-4; the match to TRBD1 covers 9 bases. This CDR3 has 14 amino acids. Germline trimming cut 4 bases from V and 8 bases from J; bases unmatched to any gene: 5. CDR1 and CDR2 (germline): MDHEN, SYDVKM. In DNA, the CDR3 is TGTGCCAGCAGTTCAGGACAGGGGCGCGAAAAACTGTTTTTT. This translates into CASSSGQGREKLFF. Full variable domain (rest looked up from reference TRBV28 and TRBJ1-4): DVKVTQSSRYLVKRTGEKVFLECVQDMDHENMFWYRQDPGLGLRLIYFSYDVKMKEKGDIPEGYSVSREKKERFSLILESASTNQTSMYLCASSSGQGREKLFFGSGTQLSVL.

Ten or more counts support this clone. This chain's CDR3 is CSVGSGLEQFF. As DNA, the CDR3 is TGCAGCGTGGGTAGCGGGCTTGAGCAGTTCTTC. The chain has TRBV29-1 and TRBJ2-1, with 7 bases matching TRBD2. This CDR3 spans 11 amino acids. Germline lookup yields CDR1 SQVTM and CDR2 ANQGSEA. V lost 6 bases, J lost 9 bases, and 5 bases stayed unmatched.

Concerning this clone itself: With a far larger clone one base away, a read error is the likely cause. The V gene is TRBV7-9, the J gene TRBJ2-5; no definite D call. The DNA end favors TRBJ2-7, so the J call may be wrong. Germline values: CDR1 SEHNR, CDR2 FQNEAQ (reference sequence). The CDR3 has 16 residues. In DNA form, the CDR3 reads TGCGCCAGCAGCCAAGATCGAGGAGCGCCCTCCTACGAGCAGTACTTC. Protein product: CASSQDRGAPSYEQYF.

V gene TRBV5-1 combines with J gene TRBJ2-3; 8 bases agree with TRBD2. This CDR3 comprises 16 residues. CDR1 is SGHRS and CDR2 is YFSETQ in the germline V gene. The junction had 8 bases not matched to a gene; V was cut back by 2 bases and J by 3 bases. The CDR3 sequence is CASSLAGLGLTDTQYF. For the CDR3, the DNA is TGCGCCAGCAGCTTAGCGGGACTAGGATTGACAGATACGCAGTATTTT.

This clone was observed a few times. For the CDR3, the DNA is TGTGCCAGCAGTTTTCAGGTCGGTGGTCAGCCCCAGCATTTT. This translates into CASSFQVGGQPQHF. The V and J genes are TRBV27 and TRBJ1-5; unclear D gene. CDR3 length equals 14 residues. CDR1 MNHEY and CDR2 SMNVEV come from the germline V gene (reference sequence). V lost 3 bases and J 6 bases, leaving 12 bases between the germline ends.

V and J are TRBV6-1 and TRBJ2-4; 9 bases match TRBD1. There are 15 residues in the CDR3. Trimming removed 4 bases from V and 7 bases from J; junction bases left unmatched: 8. The germline gives CDR1 MNHNS, CDR2 SASEGT. The CDR3 bases are TGTGCCAGCAGTGTCAGGGACAGGGTGGCGAACATTCAGTACTTC. This encodes CASSVRDRVANIQYF.